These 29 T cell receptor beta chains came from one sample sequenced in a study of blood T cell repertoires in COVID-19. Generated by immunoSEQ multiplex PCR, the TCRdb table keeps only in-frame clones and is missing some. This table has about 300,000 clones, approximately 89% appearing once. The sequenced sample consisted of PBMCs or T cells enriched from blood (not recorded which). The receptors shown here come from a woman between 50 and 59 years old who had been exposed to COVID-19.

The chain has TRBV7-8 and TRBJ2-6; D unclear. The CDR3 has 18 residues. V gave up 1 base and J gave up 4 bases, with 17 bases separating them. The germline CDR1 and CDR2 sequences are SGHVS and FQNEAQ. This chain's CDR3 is CASSLELIPRRGANVLTF. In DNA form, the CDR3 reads TGTGCCAGCAGCTTAGAATTAATTCCAAGGAGAGGGGCCAACGTCCTGACTTTC.

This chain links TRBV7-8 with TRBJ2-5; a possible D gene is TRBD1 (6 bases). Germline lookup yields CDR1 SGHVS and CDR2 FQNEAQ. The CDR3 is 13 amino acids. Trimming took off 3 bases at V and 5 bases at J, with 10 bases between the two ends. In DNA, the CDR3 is TGTGCCAGCAGCTTCCACAGGGCTGAGACCCAGTACTTC. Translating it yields CASSFHRAETQYF.

CDR3 DNA sequence: TGTGCCAGCAGTCTCCAGACTAGCGGGTTAGTCACAGATACGCAGTATTTT. It specifies CASSLQTSGLVTDTQYF. The rearrangement links TRBV27 to TRBJ2-3; 10 positions agree with TRBD2. The CDR3 totals 17 residues. Germline V gives CDR1 MNHEY, CDR2 SMNVEV (reference sequence). V shed 5 bases and J 2 bases; nucleotides not matched to a gene: 10.

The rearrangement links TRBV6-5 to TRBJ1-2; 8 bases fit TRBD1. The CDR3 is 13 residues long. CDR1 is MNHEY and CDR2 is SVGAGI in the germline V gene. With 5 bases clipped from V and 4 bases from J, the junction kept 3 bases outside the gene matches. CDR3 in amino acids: CASSRTGLYGYTF. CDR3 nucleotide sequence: TGTGCCAGCAGTCGGACAGGGCTCTATGGCTACACCTTC.

The CDR3: CASSIGGGAGATDTQYF. The CDR3 DNA sequence: TGTGCCAGTAGTATAGGCGGAGGAGCGGGGGCCACAGATACGCAGTATTTT. The chain recombines TRBV19 with TRBJ2-3; 8 bases are a match to TRBD2. The CDR3 runs 17 residues. Germline V gene data show CDR1 as LNHDA and CDR2 as SQIVND (reference sequence). The ends lost 1 base at V and 2 bases at J; junction bases unmatched: 8.

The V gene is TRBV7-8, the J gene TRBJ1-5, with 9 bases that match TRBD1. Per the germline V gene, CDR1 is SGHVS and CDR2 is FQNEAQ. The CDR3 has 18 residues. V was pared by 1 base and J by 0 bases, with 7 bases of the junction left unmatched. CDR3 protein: CASSLGIQGANSNQPQHF. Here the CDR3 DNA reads TGTGCCAGCAGCTTAGGCATACAGGGGGCTAATAGCAATCAGCCCCAGCATTTT.

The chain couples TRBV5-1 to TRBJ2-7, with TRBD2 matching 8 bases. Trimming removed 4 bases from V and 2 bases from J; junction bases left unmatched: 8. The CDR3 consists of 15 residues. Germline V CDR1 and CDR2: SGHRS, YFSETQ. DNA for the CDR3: TGCGCCAGCAGCACCCTCAGCGGGGGAGCCTACGAGCAGTACTTC. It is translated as CASSTLSGGAYEQYF.

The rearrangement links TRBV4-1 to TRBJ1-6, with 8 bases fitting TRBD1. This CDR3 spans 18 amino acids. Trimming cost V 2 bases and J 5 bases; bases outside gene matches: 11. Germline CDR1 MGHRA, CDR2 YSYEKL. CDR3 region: CASSQSGQGPLDNSPLHF. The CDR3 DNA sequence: TGCGCCAGCAGCCAATCCGGACAGGGACCTTTGGATAATTCACCCCTCCACTTT.

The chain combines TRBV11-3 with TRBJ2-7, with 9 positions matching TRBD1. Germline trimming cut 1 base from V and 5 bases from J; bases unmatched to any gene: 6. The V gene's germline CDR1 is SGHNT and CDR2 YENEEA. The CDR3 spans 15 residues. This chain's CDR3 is CASSLGDRGGDEQYF. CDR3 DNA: TGTGCCAGCAGCTTAGGCGACAGGGGGGGAGACGAGCAGTACTTC.

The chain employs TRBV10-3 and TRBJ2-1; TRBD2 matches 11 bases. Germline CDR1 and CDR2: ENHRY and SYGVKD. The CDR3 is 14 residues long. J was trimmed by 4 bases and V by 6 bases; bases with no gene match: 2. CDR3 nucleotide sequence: TGTGCCATCAGGGGGACTAGCGGTTACAATGAGCAGTTCTTC. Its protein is CAIRGTSGYNEQFF.

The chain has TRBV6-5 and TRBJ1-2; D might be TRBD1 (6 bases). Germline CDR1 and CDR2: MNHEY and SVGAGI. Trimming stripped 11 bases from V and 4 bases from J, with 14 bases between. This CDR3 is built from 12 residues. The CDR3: CAADSFPYGYTF. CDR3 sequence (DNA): TGTGCCGCGGACAGCTTTCCCTATGGCTACACCTTC.

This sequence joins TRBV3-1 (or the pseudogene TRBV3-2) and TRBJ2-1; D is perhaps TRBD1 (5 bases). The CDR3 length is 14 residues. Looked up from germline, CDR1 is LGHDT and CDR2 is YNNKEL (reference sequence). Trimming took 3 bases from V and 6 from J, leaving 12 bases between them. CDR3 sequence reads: CASSHRVDVNEQFF. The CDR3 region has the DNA TGTGCCAGCAGCCACAGGGTCGACGTCAATGAGCAGTTCTTC.

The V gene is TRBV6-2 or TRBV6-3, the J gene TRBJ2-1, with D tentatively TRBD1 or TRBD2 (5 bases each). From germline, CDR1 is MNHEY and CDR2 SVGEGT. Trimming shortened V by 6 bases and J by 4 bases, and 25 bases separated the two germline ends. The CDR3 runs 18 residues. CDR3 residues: CASSRGELVGPTYNEQFF. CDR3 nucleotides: TGTGCCAGCAGCCGGGGCGAACTCGTGGGCCCAACATACAATGAGCAGTTCTTC.

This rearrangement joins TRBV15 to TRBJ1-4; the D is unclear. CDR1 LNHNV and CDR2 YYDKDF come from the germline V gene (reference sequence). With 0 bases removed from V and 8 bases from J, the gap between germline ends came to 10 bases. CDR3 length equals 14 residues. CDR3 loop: CATSRDGSGEKLFF. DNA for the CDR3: TGTGCCACCAGCAGAGATGGGTCGGGGGAAAAACTGTTTTTT. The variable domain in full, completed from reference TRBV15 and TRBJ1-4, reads DAMVIQNPRYQVTQFGKPVTLSCSQTLNHNVMYWYQQKSSQAPKLLFHYYDKDFNNEADTPDNFQSRRPNTSFCFLDIRSPGLGDTAMYLCATSRDGSGEKLFFGSGTQLSVL.

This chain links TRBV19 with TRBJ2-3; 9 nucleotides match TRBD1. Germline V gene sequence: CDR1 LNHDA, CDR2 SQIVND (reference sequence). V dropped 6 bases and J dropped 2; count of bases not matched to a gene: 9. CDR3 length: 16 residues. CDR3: CASRNTGGFHTDTQYF. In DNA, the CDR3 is TGTGCCAGTAGAAACACAGGGGGCTTCCACACAGATACGCAGTATTTT.

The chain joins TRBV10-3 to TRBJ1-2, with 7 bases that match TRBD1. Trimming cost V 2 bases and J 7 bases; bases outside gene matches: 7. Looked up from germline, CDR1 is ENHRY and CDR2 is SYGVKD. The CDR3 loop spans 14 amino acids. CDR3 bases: TGTGCCATCAGTGAGCCTGACAGGGTCCTTGGCTACACCTTC. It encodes CAISEPDRVLGYTF.

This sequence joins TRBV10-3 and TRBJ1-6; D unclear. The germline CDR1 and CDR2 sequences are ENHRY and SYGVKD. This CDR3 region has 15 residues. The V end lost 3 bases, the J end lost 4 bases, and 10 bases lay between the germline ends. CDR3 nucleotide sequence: TGTGCCATCAGTGATCATTCCAGTTATAATTCACCCCTCCACTTT. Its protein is CAISDHSSYNSPLHF.

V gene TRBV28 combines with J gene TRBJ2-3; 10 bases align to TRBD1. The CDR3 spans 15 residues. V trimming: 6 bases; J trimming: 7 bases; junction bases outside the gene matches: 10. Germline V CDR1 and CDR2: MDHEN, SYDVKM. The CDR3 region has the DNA TGTGCCAGCAGAAGGACAGGGGGGACCGTGAATACGCAGTATTTT. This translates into CASRRTGGTVNTQYF.

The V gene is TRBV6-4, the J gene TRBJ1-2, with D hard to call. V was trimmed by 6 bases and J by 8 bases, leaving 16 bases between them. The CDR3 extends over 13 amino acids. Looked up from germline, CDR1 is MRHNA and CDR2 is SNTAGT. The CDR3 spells CASRGRETEGYTF. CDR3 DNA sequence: TGTGCCAGCAGGGGTCGGGAAACAGAAGGCTACACCTTC.

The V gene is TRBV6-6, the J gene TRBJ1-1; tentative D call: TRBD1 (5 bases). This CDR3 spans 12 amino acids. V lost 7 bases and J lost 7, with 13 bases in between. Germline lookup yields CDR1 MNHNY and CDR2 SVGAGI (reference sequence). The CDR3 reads CASTGTAVEAFF. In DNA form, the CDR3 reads TGTGCCAGCACCGGGACTGCCGTTGAAGCTTTCTTT.

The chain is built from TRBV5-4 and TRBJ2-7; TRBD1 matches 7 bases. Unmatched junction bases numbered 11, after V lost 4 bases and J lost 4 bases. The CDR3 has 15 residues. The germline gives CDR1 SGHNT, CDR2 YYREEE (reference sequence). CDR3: CASSATDRPPYEQYF. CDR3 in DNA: TGTGCCAGCAGCGCCACGGACAGGCCCCCTTACGAGCAGTACTTC. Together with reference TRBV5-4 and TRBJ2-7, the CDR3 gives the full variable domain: ETGVTQSPTHLIKTRGQQVTLRCSSQSGHNTVSWYQQALGQGPQFIFQYYREEENGRGNFPPRFSGLQFPNYSSELNVNALELDDSALYLCASSATDRPPYEQYFGPGTRLTVT.

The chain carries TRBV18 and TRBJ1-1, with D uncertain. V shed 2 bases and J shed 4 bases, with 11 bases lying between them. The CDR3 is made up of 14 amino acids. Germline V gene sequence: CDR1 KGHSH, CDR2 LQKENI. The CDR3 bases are TGTGCCAGCTCACCAGGACGGCGGGGCACTGAAGCTTTCTTT. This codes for CASSPGRRGTEAFF. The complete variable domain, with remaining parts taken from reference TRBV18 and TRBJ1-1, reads NAGVMQNPRHLVRRRGQEARLRCSPMKGHSHVYWYRQLPEEGLKFMVYLQKENIIDESGMPKERFSAEFPKEGPSILRIQQVVRGDSAAYFCASSPGRRGTEAFFGQGTRLTVV.

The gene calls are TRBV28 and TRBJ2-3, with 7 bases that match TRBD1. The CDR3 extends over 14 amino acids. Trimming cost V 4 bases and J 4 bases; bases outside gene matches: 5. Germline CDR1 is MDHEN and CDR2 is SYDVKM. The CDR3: CASSSGTAPDTQYF. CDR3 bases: TGTGCCAGCAGTTCGGGGACAGCCCCAGATACGCAGTATTTT.

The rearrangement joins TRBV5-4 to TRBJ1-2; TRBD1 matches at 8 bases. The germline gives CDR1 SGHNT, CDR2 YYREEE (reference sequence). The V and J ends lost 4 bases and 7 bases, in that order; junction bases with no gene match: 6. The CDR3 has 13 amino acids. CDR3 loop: CASSQTGESGYTF. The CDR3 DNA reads TGTGCCAGCAGCCAGACAGGGGAAAGTGGCTACACCTTC.

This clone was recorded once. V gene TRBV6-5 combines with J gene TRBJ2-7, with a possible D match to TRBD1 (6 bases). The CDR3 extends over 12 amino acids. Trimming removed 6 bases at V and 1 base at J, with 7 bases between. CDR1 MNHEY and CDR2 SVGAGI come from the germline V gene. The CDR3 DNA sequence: TGTGCCAGCAGCCAGGGGTCCTACGAGCAGTACTTC. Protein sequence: CASSQGSYEQYF.

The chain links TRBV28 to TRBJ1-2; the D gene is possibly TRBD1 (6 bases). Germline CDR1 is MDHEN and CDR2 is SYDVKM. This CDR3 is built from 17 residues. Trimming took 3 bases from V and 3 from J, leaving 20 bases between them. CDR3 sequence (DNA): TGTGCCAGCAGTTTCCTTCCGGACAGATCCGGCGACTATGGCTACACCTTC. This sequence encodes CASSFLPDRSGDYGYTF.

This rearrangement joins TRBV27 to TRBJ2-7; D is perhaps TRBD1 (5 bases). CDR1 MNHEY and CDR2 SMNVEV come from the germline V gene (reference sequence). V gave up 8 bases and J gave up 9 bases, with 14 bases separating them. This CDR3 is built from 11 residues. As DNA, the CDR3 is TGTGCCAGCGGGGCAGGGTGGGTGCAGTACTTC. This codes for CASGAGWVQYF.

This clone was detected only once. CDR3 protein: CASRDRGVLGYGYTF. CDR3 DNA: TGCGCCAGCAGGGACAGGGGGGTCTTGGGCTATGGCTACACCTTC. The V gene is TRBV10-2, the J gene TRBJ1-2, with 10 bases aligning to TRBD1. V lost 6 bases, J lost 4 bases, and 8 bases stayed unmatched. CDR3 length equals 15 residues. Germline V gives CDR1 WSHSY, CDR2 SAAADI.

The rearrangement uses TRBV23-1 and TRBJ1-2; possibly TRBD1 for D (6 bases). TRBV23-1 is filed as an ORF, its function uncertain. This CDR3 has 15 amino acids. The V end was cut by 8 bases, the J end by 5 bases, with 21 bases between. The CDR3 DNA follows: TGCGCCAGCGCAGGGGACGCAGGGGTCAGGTATGGCTACACCTTC. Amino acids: CASAGDAGVRYGYTF.